The 29 T cell receptor beta chains reported below all come from one sample, sequenced in a study of cytomegalovirus exposure and HLA in healthy donors. Amplification used 60 Vbeta primers and 13 Jbeta primers. Profiling relied on immunoSEQ multiplex PCR, and the TCRdb table lists in-frame clones only, not all of them. The profile shows around 150,000 clones, 65% to 80% of them singletons. The sample taken for sequencing was PBMCs. The receptor source for this set is a man in his forties or fifties in good health and CMV-seropositive.

The rearrangement links TRBV7-7 to TRBJ2-3; D remains ambiguous. V was cut by 5 bases and J by 4 bases, with 10 bases left in between. This CDR3 comprises 13 residues. CDR1 SSHAT and CDR2 FNYEAQ come from the germline V gene (reference sequence). DNA for the CDR3: TGTGCCAGCAGCCTGGGCCAGGCAGATACGCAGTATTTT. Translating gives CASSLGQADTQYF.

This rearrangement joins TRBV6-5 to TRBJ1-1, with TRBD1 matching 9 bases. CDR1 is MNHEY, CDR2 SVGAGI, per germline. V shed 5 bases and J 4 bases; nucleotides not matched to a gene: 5. The length of the CDR3 is 14 residues. Here the CDR3 reads CASSPRDRVTEAFF. CDR3 coding DNA: TGTGCCAGCAGTCCTCGGGACAGGGTCACTGAAGCTTTCTTT.

The chain links TRBV18 to TRBJ2-5, with 7 nucleotides matching TRBD2. Germline loops: CDR1 KGHSH, CDR2 LQKENI. V lost 3 bases and J lost 2; bases outside the gene matches: 12. The CDR3 is 17 residues long. The chain's CDR3 is CASSPPSGGMGQETQYF. CDR3 sequence (DNA): TGTGCCAGCTCACCCCCTAGCGGAGGGATGGGTCAAGAGACCCAGTACTTC.

J is TRBJ2-2 and V is TRBV4-1; TRBD1 is a possible D gene (6 bases). V was cut by 2 bases and J by 4 bases, with 14 bases left in between. The CDR3 sequence is 16 residues long. The germline gives CDR1 MGHRA, CDR2 YSYEKL. The CDR3 region is CASSQYRDTGTGELFF. DNA of the CDR3: TGCGCCAGCAGCCAATACCGGGACACAGGCACCGGGGAGCTGTTTTTT.

The chain couples TRBV11-3 to TRBJ2-3, with 9 bases fitting TRBD2. Germline CDR1 SGHNT, CDR2 YENEEA. V shed 9 bases and J 2 bases; nucleotides not matched to a gene: 3. The CDR3 has 13 residues. CDR3 residues: CASSGSVTDTQYF. For the CDR3, the DNA is TGTGCCAGTAGCGGGAGCGTCACAGATACGCAGTATTTT.

The CDR3 sequence: CASSVLQFQETQYF. In DNA form, the CDR3 reads TGTGCCAGCAGTGTCTTGCAGTTCCAAGAGACCCAGTACTTC. The chain joins TRBV2 to TRBJ2-5; the D is unclear. V gave up 4 bases and J gave up 1 base, with 10 bases separating them. The CDR3 loop spans 14 amino acids. The germline CDR1 and CDR2 sequences are SNHLY and FYNNEI.

This chain uses TRBV28 with TRBJ1-1; the D is unclear. The CDR3 is 14 amino acids. Germline CDR1 is MDHEN and CDR2 is SYDVKM. Trimming cost V 6 bases and J 4 bases, with 15 bases left between them. Here the CDR3 reads CASRGSTLGTEAFF. Here the CDR3 DNA reads TGTGCCAGCAGAGGGAGCACTCTGGGCACTGAAGCTTTCTTT. Looking up the rest from reference TRBV28 and TRBJ1-1 gives the full variable domain: DVKVTQSSRYLVKRTGEKVFLECVQDMDHENMFWYRQDPGLGLRLIYFSYDVKMKEKGDIPEGYSVSREKKERFSLILESASTNQTSMYLCASRGSTLGTEAFFGQGTRLTVV.

The chain combines TRBV5-5 with TRBJ1-6, with 10 bases matching TRBD1. Unmatched junction bases numbered 6, after V lost 2 bases and J lost 7 bases. The CDR3 runs to 16 residues. In germline, CDR1 is SGHKS, CDR2 YYEKEE (reference sequence). This CDR3 reads CASSFPRTGGNSPLHF. In DNA form, the CDR3 reads TGTGCCAGCAGCTTCCCTCGGACAGGGGGAAATTCACCCCTCCACTTT.

This chain connects TRBV7-9 to TRBJ2-2; a weak D match, TRBD2 (6 bases). The CDR3 spans 17 residues. CDR1 and CDR2 from the germline V gene are SEHNR and FQNEAQ (reference sequence). V lost 3 bases and J lost 5, with 19 bases in between. CDR3 amino acids: CASSFGLGGGLTGELFF. The CDR3 DNA sequence: TGTGCCAGCAGCTTCGGACTCGGGGGTGGCTTGACCGGGGAGCTGTTTTTT.

V is TRBV30 and J is TRBJ2-1; 10 bases are a match to TRBD2. Germline CDR1 and CDR2: GTSNPN and SVGIG (reference sequence). Losses at the gene ends were 3 bases for V and 7 bases for J; bases not matched to a gene: 9. The CDR3 covers 15 residues. CDR3 sequence (DNA): TGTGCCTGGAGGGGGGGGACTAGCGACACAAATGAGCAGTTCTTC. It yields the protein CAWRGGTSDTNEQFF.

This rearrangement joins TRBV5-1 to TRBJ1-2; 12 nucleotides agree with TRBD1. The CDR3 length is 18 residues. The J segment lost 4 bases and the V segment lost 2 bases, leaving 12 bases of the junction unmatched. Looked up from germline, CDR1 is SGHRS and CDR2 is YFSETQ. The CDR3 DNA reads TGCGCCAGCAGCTTAATTTCCGGGACAGGGGGCGCCGGCTATGGCTACACCTTC. Protein product: CASSLISGTGGAGYGYTF.

This chain links TRBV5-4 with TRBJ2-5; the D gene is possibly TRBD2 (6 bases). The V end was cut by 4 bases, the J end by 5 bases, with 15 bases between. CDR3 size: 14 residues. Germline V gives CDR1 SGHNT, CDR2 YYREEE (reference sequence). CDR3 sequence: CASSHHGGSETQYF. Written as DNA, the CDR3 is TGTGCCAGCAGCCACCACGGGGGTAGCGAGACCCAGTACTTC.

This rearrangement joins TRBV19 to TRBJ2-7; 9 bases match TRBD2. Germline CDR1 is LNHDA and CDR2 is SQIVND (reference sequence). V trimming: 3 bases; J trimming: 2 bases; junction bases outside the gene matches: 2. The length of the CDR3 is 14 residues. CDR3 nucleotides: TGTGCCAGTAGTATGCGCGGGAGGGCCTACGAGCAGTACTTC. The encoded protein is CASSMRGRAYEQYF.

V and J are TRBV5-1 and TRBJ1-1; tentatively, D is TRBD1 (6 bases). The CDR3 has 14 amino acids. Germline V CDR1 and CDR2: SGHRS, YFSETQ. V lost 3 bases to trimming and J lost 2 bases, with 11 bases between them. CDR3 nucleotides: TGCGCCAGCAGCTCCCTGGACAGAAACACTGAAGCTTTCTTT. It specifies CASSSLDRNTEAFF.

The V gene is TRBV18, the J gene TRBJ2-1, with TRBD2 matching 9 bases. CDR1 and CDR2 from the germline V gene are KGHSH and LQKENI. CDR3 length: 17 residues. The V segment lost 2 bases and the J segment 2 bases; nucleotides outside the gene matches: 7. CDR3 coding DNA: TGTGCCAGCTCACCAGAGAATAGCGGGAGCCCCTACAATGAGCAGTTCTTC. It translates to CASSPENSGSPYNEQFF.

The chain employs TRBV6-1 and TRBJ1-5; 11 positions agree with TRBD1. Germline loops: CDR1 MNHNS, CDR2 SASEGT. This CDR3 spans 15 amino acids. V shed 4 bases and J 6 bases; nucleotides not matched to a gene: 5. CDR3 protein: CASSGGQGAAQPQHF. The CDR3 DNA sequence: TGTGCCAGCAGTGGAGGACAGGGGGCAGCTCAGCCCCAGCATTTT.

This chain joins TRBV2 and TRBJ2-7; 8 bases fit TRBD2. Germline CDR1 reads SNHLY; CDR2 reads FYNNEI. The V segment lost 4 bases and the J segment 3 bases; nucleotides outside the gene matches: 17. This CDR3 has 18 residues. This CDR3 is CASSGTGFGGGYFYEQYF. The DNA for the CDR3 is TGTGCCAGCAGTGGGACGGGGTTCGGGGGGGGGTACTTCTACGAGCAGTACTTC.

The rearrangement uses TRBV6-5 and TRBJ2-3; 10 bases match TRBD2. There are 14 residues in the CDR3. Germline assignment: CDR1 MNHEY and CDR2 SVGAGI. After removal of 5 bases from V and 5 bases from J, the junction contained 4 bases not matched to a gene. The CDR3 region is CASSRLAGLDTQYF. The CDR3 nucleotides are TGTGCCAGCAGTCGACTAGCGGGCCTAGATACGCAGTATTTT.

V and J are TRBV27 and TRBJ1-1, with D unclear. Germline values: CDR1 MNHEY, CDR2 SMNVEV (reference sequence). The CDR3 has 13 amino acids. V was shortened by 2 bases and J by 0 bases, with 4 bases between the two germline ends. The CDR3 here is CASSLGMNTEAFF. The CDR3 nucleotides read TGTGCCAGCAGTTTAGGCATGAACACTGAAGCTTTCTTT.

This chain uses TRBV7-3 with TRBJ1-1, with a tentative D call TRBD1 (5 bases). V lost 6 bases to trimming and J lost 8 bases, with 19 bases between them. This CDR3 spans 14 amino acids. CDR1 is SGHTA and CDR2 is FQGTGA in the germline V gene. As DNA, the CDR3 is TGTGCCAGCAGTCTGGGCGGGGGAGGGCTGGAAGCTTTCTTT. This codes for CASSLGGGGLEAFF.

The chain links TRBV5-1 to TRBJ1-2; 7 bases map to TRBD1. Germline CDR1 and CDR2: SGHRS and YFSETQ. The CDR3 is 12 amino acids. The trim removed 0 bases at V and 8 bases at J, leaving 1 base unmatched. The CDR3 region has the DNA TGCGCCAGCAGCTTGGAACAGGGGGGCTACACCTTC. As protein: CASSLEQGGYTF.

This clone was counted a few times. The chain combines TRBV25-1 with TRBJ1-4; D gene ambiguous. The CDR3 extends over 16 amino acids. Looked up from germline, CDR1 is MGHDK and CDR2 is SYGVNS. Trimming left V 0 bases short and J 4 bases short, with 12 bases between. The CDR3 coding sequence is TGTGCCAGCAGTGAATACGATAACAGAGATAATGAAAAACTGTTTTTT. Encoded protein: CASSEYDNRDNEKLFF. The entire variable domain, with the rest obtained from reference TRBV25-1 and TRBJ1-4, is as follows: EADIYQTPRYLVIGTGKKITLECSQTMGHDKMYWYQQDPGMELHLIHYSYGVNSTEKGDLSSESTVSRIRTEHFPLTLESARPSHTSQYLCASSEYDNRDNEKLFFGSGTQLSVL.

The rearrangement joins TRBV9 to TRBJ2-1, with TRBD2 matching 8 bases. Germline V gives CDR1 SGDLS, CDR2 YYNGEE. The CDR3 runs 18 residues. V lost 0 bases to trimming and J lost 1 base; unmatched junction nucleotides: 9. The CDR3 DNA follows: TGTGCCAGCAGCGTAGCTCCGGGAGGGCCAGGTTCCTACAATGAGCAGTTCTTC. This codes for CASSVAPGGPGSYNEQFF.

The chain uses TRBV6-5 and TRBJ2-7; 9 bases are a match to TRBD1. This CDR3 spans 13 amino acids. The germline V gene encodes CDR1 MNHEY and CDR2 SVGAGI. Trimming removed 8 bases from V and 3 bases from J; junction bases left unmatched: 5. CDR3 sequence reads: CASQTGQGYEQYF. The CDR3 bases are TGTGCCAGCCAAACGGGACAGGGCTACGAGCAGTACTTC.

The V gene is TRBV2, the J gene TRBJ1-1, with D possibly matching TRBD1 (6 bases). Germline-derived CDR1 and CDR2 are SNHLY and FYNNEI. CDR3 length equals 12 residues. Trimming left V 8 bases short and J 5 bases short, with 12 bases between. CDR3 nucleotides: TGTGCCAGCTTCTGGGGGCCAACTGAAGCTTTCTTT. It yields the protein CASFWGPTEAFF.

The chain couples TRBV14 to TRBJ1-2; 7 bases agree with TRBD1. The CDR3 length is 15 residues. The trim removed 5 bases at V and 4 bases at J, leaving 10 bases unmatched. Germline loops: CDR1 SGHDN, CDR2 FVKESK. The CDR3 is CASSASTQGVYGYTF. The CDR3 nucleotides read TGTGCCAGCAGCGCAAGCACTCAGGGGGTCTATGGCTACACCTTC.

This chain connects TRBV7-2 to TRBJ2-1, with D perhaps TRBD1 (6 bases). V lost 4 bases and J 9 bases, leaving 10 bases between the germline ends. The CDR3 spans 12 residues. Germline V lookup: CDR1 SGHTA, CDR2 FQGNSA. CDR3 loop: CASSYRGGEQFF. Here the CDR3 DNA reads TGTGCCAGCAGCTACAGAGGGGGTGAGCAGTTCTTC.

The chain uses TRBV7-8 and TRBJ2-1; TRBD2 matches 8 bases. From germline, CDR1 is SGHVS and CDR2 FQNEAQ. CDR3 length: 16 residues. The V and J ends lost 7 bases and 8 bases, in that order; junction bases with no gene match: 16. CDR3 DNA sequence: TGTGCCAGCACCGTTGCGGTAGGTAGCGGGATCGATGAGCAGTTCTTC. Its protein is CASTVAVGSGIDEQFF.

The chain employs TRBV25-1 and TRBJ2-7; TRBD1 aligns across 9 bases. Germline CDR1 and CDR2: MGHDK and SYGVNS. With 6 bases clipped from V and 6 bases from J, the junction kept 6 bases outside the gene matches. This CDR3 has 13 amino acids. This chain's CDR3 is CASRFLTGGEQYF. CDR3 DNA sequence: TGTGCCAGCAGGTTCCTGACAGGGGGCGAGCAGTACTTC.